A selection of T cell receptor beta chains follows, all from one sample in a study of T-cell memory formation after mild COVID-19. Via MiXCR, TCRdb re-called the 5' RACE reads, giving one row per CDR3 protein. The table lists roughly 600,000 distinct CDR3 sequences, more than 15% of them singletons. Source material: PBMCs or a T cell subset sorted from them (not recorded which). These receptors all stem from an adult woman who had mild COVID-19 (a few samples of this study predate the infection). Cell type and time point are not known. The CDR3 runs from the conserved cysteine through the conserved F or W. The D gene is left open where the match is weak. Size values are once, few and many counts, or a class for expanded clones, and some rows have none.

j_call | cdr3_length | clone_size | d_call | v_call | cdr3_aa | cdr3_nt
TRBJ2-3 | 14 | NA | NA | TRBV18 | CASSPRVSTDTQYF | TGCGCCAGCAGCCCCCGAGTCAGCACAGATACGCAGTATTTT
TRBJ2-7 | 12 | NA | NA | TRBV20-1 | CSARVAVYEQYF | TGCAGTGCCAGGGTCGCGGTCTACGAGCAGTACTTC
TRBJ2-1 | 14 | NA | TRBD2 | TRBV10-3 | CATRAGELRNEQFF | TGTGCCACGCGAGCGGGAGAATTGCGCAATGAGCAGTTCTTC
TRBJ2-3 | 12 | few | NA | TRBV12-3/TRBV12-4 | CASSYHGYTQYF | TGTGCCAGCAGCTATCACGGATATACGCAGTATTTT
TRBJ2-7 | 14 | NA | TRBD1 | TRBV11-2 | CASSHWTGGYEQYF | TGTGCCAGCAGCCACTGGACAGGGGGCTACGAGCAGTACTTC
TRBJ1-1 | 12 | NA | NA | TRBV20-1 | CSARTANTEAFF | TGCAGTGCTAGGACAGCGAACACTGAAGCTTTCTTT
TRBJ2-7 | 15 | NA | TRBD2 | TRBV5-4 | CASSLQLAGAYEQYF | TGTGCCAGCAGCTTGCAGCTAGCGGGGGCGTACGAGCAGTACTTC
TRBJ2-1 | 17 | many | TRBD2 | TRBV7-9 | CASSPLAGGSSYNEQFF | TGTGCCAGCAGCCCCCTAGCGGGGGGAAGCTCCTACAATGAGCAGTTCTTC
TRBJ2-3 | 13 | NA | NA | TRBV7-3 | CASSYPGSDTQYF | TGTGCCAGCAGCTACCCCGGATCAGATACGCAGTATTTT
TRBJ2-7 | 17 | many | TRBD2 | TRBV5-1 | CASSLSLVSGSSYEQYF | TGCGCCAGCAGCTTGAGTCTCGTTAGCGGGAGCTCCTACGAGCAGTACTTC
TRBJ1-1 | 14 | few | TRBD1 | TRBV12-3/TRBV12-4 | CASSVDRGGTEAFF | TGTGCCAGCAGCGTGGACAGGGGGGGCACTGAAGCTTTCTTT
TRBJ1-1 | 14 | NA | NA | TRBV24-1 | CATSLGGGNTEAFF | TGTGCCACCAGTCTCGGGGGCGGGAACACTGAAGCTTTCTTT
TRBJ1-1 | 13 | many | TRBD1 | TRBV20-1 | CSVPGQGNTEAFF | TGCAGTGTTCCGGGACAGGGGAACACTGAAGCTTTCTTT
TRBJ2-7 | 15 | NA | NA | TRBV7-9 | CASSTRWTDGYEQYF | TGTGCCAGCAGCACCCGTTGGACGGACGGCTACGAGCAGTACTTC
TRBJ1-1 | 20 | NA | TRBD1 | TRBV7-2 | CASSPRQGRARRLYIHEAFF | TGTGCCAGCAGTCCTCGACAGGGTCGAGCGCGCCGCCTGTACATCCATGAAGCTTTCTTT
TRBJ2-1 | 13 | many | NA | TRBV7-9 | CASSFSENAEQFF | TGTGCCAGCAGCTTTTCGGAGAACGCTGAGCAGTTCTTC
TRBJ2-7 | 14 | NA | NA | TRBV19 | CASRSDTRSYEQYF | TGTGCCAGTAGAAGCGACACCCGCTCCTACGAGCAGTACTTC
TRBJ1-3 | 16 | NA | TRBD1 | TRBV9 | CASSVTGQRQGNTIYF | TGTGCCAGCAGCGTAACGGGACAGAGACAAGGAAACACCATATATTTT
TRBJ2-3 | 13 | few | NA | TRBV9 | CASSGGQSDTQYF | TGTGCCAGCAGCGGCGGACAGTCAGATACGCAGTATTTT
TRBJ2-1 | 14 | few | TRBD1 | TRBV18 | CASSRRDRDNEQFF | TGTGCCAGCTCACGTCGGGACAGGGACAATGAGCAGTTCTTC
TRBJ2-1 | 15 | few | TRBD2 | TRBV20-1 | CSARVGRGDLSEQFF | TGCAGTGCTAGAGTCGGGAGGGGAGATTTAAGTGAGCAGTTCTTC
TRBJ1-1 | 13 | NA | NA | TRBV29-1 | CSADLEMNTEAFF | TGCAGCGCTGACCTCGAAATGAACACTGAAGCTTTCTTT
TRBJ2-7 | 14 | NA | TRBD1 | TRBV10-3 | CACWPGQGAYEQYF | TGTGCCTGCTGGCCGGGACAGGGGGCCTACGAGCAGTACTTC
TRBJ2-7 | 14 | few | TRBD2 | TRBV6-2/TRBV6-3 | CASSPSGADYEQYF | TGTGCCAGCAGTCCTAGCGGAGCCGACTACGAGCAGTACTTC
TRBJ2-5 | 16 | NA | NA | TRBV14 | CASSHPVPGRKETQYF | TGTGCCAGCAGCCACCCTGTACCAGGGAGAAAGGAGACCCAGTACTTC
TRBJ2-7 | 13 | NA | TRBD1 | TRBV29-1 | CSVSGTGVGEQYF | TGCAGCGTTTCCGGGACAGGGGTTGGGGAGCAGTACTTC
TRBJ1-1 | 14 | NA | NA | TRBV15 | CATSSGGVNTEAFF | TGTGCCACCAGCTCCGGTGGTGTGAACACTGAAGCTTTCTTT
TRBJ2-2 | 15 | NA | NA | TRBV18 | CASEPIVTVTGELFF | TGTGCCAGCGAACCAATCGTGACAGTTACCGGGGAGCTGTTTTTT
TRBJ2-1 | 12 | NA | NA | TRBV7-9 | CATGTSYNEQFF | TGTGCGACCGGGACATCCTACAATGAGCAGTTCTTC
TRBJ1-3 | 13 | few | NA | TRBV12-3/TRBV12-4 | CASSLGGGNTIYF | TGTGCCAGCAGCTTAGGCGGGGGAAACACCATATATTTT
TRBJ2-1 | 16 | few | NA | TRBV7-8 | CASSPPTGTSYNEQFF | TGTGCCAGCAGCCCTCCGACCGGGACCTCCTACAATGAGCAGTTCTTC
TRBJ2-7 | 16 | NA | TRBD2 | TRBV12-3/TRBV12-4 | CASSLGLAGGQYEQYF | TGTGCCAGCAGTTTAGGGCTAGCGGGGGGACAATACGAGCAGTACTTC
TRBJ2-3 | 17 | NA | TRBD1 | TRBV18 | CASSFTARTGQGDTQYF | TGTGCCAGCTCCTTCACGGCCCGGACAGGCCAGGGGGATACGCAGTATTTT
TRBJ2-7 | 15 | NA | TRBD2 | TRBV6-5 | CASSYPSSGTGEQYF | TGTGCCAGCAGTTACCCATCTAGCGGGACGGGCGAGCAGTACTTC
TRBJ2-1 | 15 | NA | TRBD1 | TRBV24-1 | CATSDRGTGDTEQFF | TGTGCCACCAGTGATCGTGGGACAGGGGATACTGAGCAGTTCTTC
TRBJ2-7 | 14 | many | NA | TRBV5-1 | CASSFRDARYEQYF | TGCGCCAGCAGCTTTCGGGACGCTCGCTACGAGCAGTACTTC
TRBJ1-2 | 14 | NA | TRBD1 | TRBV5-1 | CASSVQGLDYGYTF | TGCGCCAGCAGCGTACAGGGGTTGGACTATGGCTACACCTTC
TRBJ2-1 | 13 | few | NA | TRBV7-6 | CASSFVRADPQFF | TGTGCCAGCAGCTTTGTGAGGGCCGACCCACAGTTCTTC
TRBJ2-1 | 12 | NA | NA | TRBV5-4 | CASSLGKNEQFF | TGTGCCAGCAGCTTGGGAAAAAATGAGCAGTTCTTC
TRBJ1-5 | 13 | NA | TRBD1 | TRBV19 | CASRGPQGQPQHF | TGTGCCAGTAGGGGCCCACAGGGGCAGCCCCAGCATTTT
TRBJ2-1 | 15 | NA | TRBD2 | TRBV2 | CASRPTSGGSDEQFF | TGTGCCAGCAGGCCGACTAGCGGGGGGTCGGATGAGCAGTTCTTC
TRBJ2-1 | 17 | NA | NA | TRBV27 | CASSGGGGLSSYNEQFF | TGTGCCAGCAGTGGGGGAGGCGGGTTAAGCTCCTACAATGAGCAGTTCTTC